Following are 20 T cell receptor beta chains from one sample sequenced in a study of cytomegalovirus exposure and HLA in healthy donors. The PCR made use of 60 Vbeta and 13 Jbeta primers. Libraries were prepared by immunoSEQ multiplex PCR; TCRdb keeps only in-frame clonotypes and omits some of them. The table includes 100,000 to 150,000 clones, more than 65% detected once. Sequencing input: PBMCs. These receptors all stem from a man aged 18 to 35 in good health and CMV-seropositive.

This clone was seen a single time. The V gene is TRBV25-1, the J gene TRBJ1-6; D perhaps matches TRBD1 (5 bases). V was trimmed by 3 bases and J by 13 bases, leaving 16 bases between them. The CDR3 sequence is 14 residues long. Germline V gene lookup returns CDR1 MGHDK and CDR2 SYGVNS. The CDR3 DNA sequence: TGTGCCAGCAGTGATGGGGACGGGGAGGCCCCCCTCCACTTT. It yields the protein CASSDGDGEAPLHF.

The gene calls are TRBV5-1 and TRBJ2-2; D possibly corresponds to TRBD1 (5 bases). V gave up 1 base and J gave up 4 bases, with 5 bases separating them. The CDR3 sequence is 13 residues long. In germline, CDR1 is SGHRS, CDR2 YFSETQ. The CDR3 spells CASSLTGTGELFF. DNA of the CDR3: TGCGCCAGCAGCTTGACAGGCACCGGGGAGCTGTTTTTT.

The rearrangement uses TRBV5-1 and TRBJ2-2, with D uncertain. Germline CDR1 reads SGHRS; CDR2 reads YFSETQ. Trimming removed 0 bases at V and 6 bases at J, with 3 bases between. This CDR3 is built from 12 residues. Here the CDR3 DNA reads TGCGCCAGCAGCTTGGCTTCCGGGGAGCTGTTTTTT. It specifies CASSLASGELFF. The full variable domain, with the rest looked up from reference TRBV5-1 and TRBJ2-2, is KAGVTQTPRYLIKTRGQQVTLSCSPISGHRSVSWYQQTPGQGLQFLFEYFSETQRNKGNFPGRFSGRQFSNSRSEMNVSTLELGDSALYLCASSLASGELFFGEGSRLTVL.

The chain recombines TRBV27 with TRBJ2-2; TRBD1 agrees at 8 bases. The CDR3 runs 16 residues. Germline-derived CDR1 and CDR2 are MNHEY and SMNVEV (reference sequence). Trimming took 5 bases from V and 1 from J; bases not matched to a gene: 6. In DNA, the CDR3 is TGTGCCAGCAGTCATCGGGACAGGTGGAACACCGGGGAGCTGTTTTTT. Translation gives CASSHRDRWNTGELFF.

The chain combines TRBV9 with TRBJ1-2; D is ambiguous. Germline V lookup: CDR1 SGDLS, CDR2 YYNGEE. The CDR3 is 14 residues long. The V gene lost 0 bases and the J gene lost 6 bases, with 12 bases spanning the gap. The CDR3: CASSVAGTTDGYTF. CDR3 in DNA: TGTGCCAGCAGCGTAGCGGGTACCACGGATGGCTACACCTTC.

This clone was recorded only once. V is TRBV7-2 and J is TRBJ1-2; 9 nucleotides line up with TRBD1. The CDR3 runs to 14 residues. V was clipped by 5 bases and J by 7 bases; unmatched bases: 8. Looked up from germline, CDR1 is SGHTA and CDR2 is FQGNSA. Here the CDR3 DNA reads TGTGCCAGCAGCCTGGGACAGGGAAGCTTTGGCTACACCTTC. Its translation is CASSLGQGSFGYTF.

The chain is built from TRBV7-2 and TRBJ2-2, with TRBD2 as a possible D gene (5 bases). The CDR3 runs 15 residues. The germline V and J ends were trimmed by 4 bases and 7 bases, with 16 bases remaining between them. The germline V gene has CDR1 SGHTA and CDR2 FQGNSA. In DNA form, the CDR3 reads TGTGCCAGCAGCTCTCTGTGGGAGACGGGCGGGGAGCTGTTTTTT. Protein product: CASSSLWETGGELFF.

This clone has a handful of counts. The chain uses TRBV10-1 and TRBJ2-1; 10 bases line up with TRBD2. J lost 8 bases, V lost 0 bases, and 4 bases had no gene match. The CDR3 is 15 residues long. The V gene's germline CDR1 is WNHNN and CDR2 SYGVQD (reference sequence). Written as DNA, the CDR3 is TGCGCCAGCAGTGAGTCGGTCAGCGGGGGGGATGAGCAGTTCTTC. The encoded protein is CASSESVSGGDEQFF.

The V call is TRBV13, the J call TRBJ2-3; D gene unclear. The CDR3 extends over 13 amino acids. The germline V gene encodes CDR1 PRHDT and CDR2 FYEKMQ (reference sequence). V lost 4 bases and J 2 bases, leaving 7 bases between the germline ends. The CDR3 coding sequence is TGTGCCAGCAGCTACGACTCCACAGATACGCAGTATTTT. Translated, it gives CASSYDSTDTQYF. Together with reference TRBV13 and TRBJ2-3, the CDR3 gives the full variable domain: AAGVIQSPRHLIKEKRETATLKCYPIPRHDTVYWYQQGPGQDPQFLISFYEKMQSDKGSIPDRFSAQQFSDYHSELNMSSLELGDSALYFCASSYDSTDTQYFGPGTRLTVL.

The V and J genes are TRBV6-5 and TRBJ1-4; 9 bases line up with TRBD1. Losses at the gene ends were 6 bases for V and 6 bases for J; bases not matched to a gene: 8. The CDR3 sequence is 15 residues long. The germline V gene encodes CDR1 MNHEY and CDR2 SVGAGI. The CDR3 region is CASRQGQGNDEKLFF. CDR3 in DNA: TGTGCCAGCAGACAGGGACAGGGAAACGATGAAAAACTGTTTTTT.

The chain combines TRBV5-1 with TRBJ1-1; no clear D gene. This CDR3 spans 13 amino acids. Germline V lookup: CDR1 SGHRS, CDR2 YFSETQ. V was clipped by 4 bases and J by 2 bases, with 9 bases between them. The CDR3, as DNA: TGCGCCAGCAGCCAGAACAGCAACACTGAAGCTTTCTTT. The encoded protein is CASSQNSNTEAFF.

V and J are TRBV5-8 and TRBJ1-2; 8 bases line up with TRBD1. Germline CDR1 SGHTS, CDR2 YDEGEE. CDR3 size: 14 residues. The V gene end was trimmed by 5 bases and the J gene end by 11 bases; junction bases not matched to a gene: 14. The CDR3 reads CASRDAGGSLQYTF. In DNA form, the CDR3 reads TGTGCCAGCAGGGATGCAGGGGGCTCGCTTCAGTACACCTTC.

In nucleotides, the CDR3 is TGTGCCAGCAGTCCGTTCCTCAGCGGAGTAAAAGAGACCCAGTACTTC. Translated: CASSPFLSGVKETQYF. The gene calls are TRBV27 and TRBJ2-5, with a tentative D call TRBD2 (5 bases). The CDR3 loop spans 16 amino acids. V shed 5 bases and J shed 3 bases, with 19 bases lying between them. From germline, CDR1 is MNHEY and CDR2 SMNVEV (reference sequence).

This clone has a handful of counts. V gene TRBV10-2 combines with J gene TRBJ2-7; 8 bases fit TRBD1. CDR1 is WSHSY, CDR2 SAAADI, per germline. CDR3 length: 14 residues. J lost 6 bases, V lost 7 bases, and 11 bases had no gene match. CDR3 residues: CASKSGQGAIEQYF. CDR3 DNA sequence: TGCGCCAGCAAAAGCGGGCAGGGGGCCATCGAGCAGTACTTC.

With regard to this clone: A read error may produce the germline difference seen at one junction end. The V call is TRBV15, the J call TRBJ2-3; 13 bases map to TRBD2. CDR3 size: 16 residues. Germline assignment: CDR1 LNHNV and CDR2 YYDKDF (reference sequence). The CDR3 sequence: CAISRGLAGLTDTQYF. CDR3 nucleotide sequence: TGTGCCATCAGCAGGGGACTAGCGGGGCTCACAGATACGCAGTATTTT.

The CDR3 region is CASSQDRGPGETQYF. Written as DNA, the CDR3 is TGTGCCAGCTCACAGGACAGGGGGCCGGGGGAGACCCAGTACTTC. The V gene is TRBV18, the J gene TRBJ2-5, with 11 bases aligning to TRBD1. Germline-derived CDR1 and CDR2 are KGHSH and LQKENI. This CDR3 region has 15 residues. The J segment lost 5 bases and the V segment lost 4 bases, leaving 6 bases of the junction unmatched.

The chain carries TRBV6-4 and TRBJ1-2; D may be TRBD1 (5 bases). The germline V and J ends were trimmed by 2 bases and 8 bases, with 12 bases remaining between them. This CDR3 has 13 amino acids. The germline CDR1 and CDR2 sequences are MRHNA and SNTAGT. DNA of the CDR3: TGTGCCAGCAGTGACGGGGGGAGTCGGGGCTACACCTTC. Its translation is CASSDGGSRGYTF.

V and J are TRBV5-6 and TRBJ1-2; possible D gene TRBD1, 6 bases. Germline V gives CDR1 SGHDT, CDR2 YYEEEE. The CDR3 has 13 residues. V was clipped by 2 bases and J by 8 bases, with 13 bases between them. The CDR3 DNA is TGTGCCAGCAGCTTCACAGGGAAGGAGGGCTACACCTTC. Translation gives CASSFTGKEGYTF.

This clone was seen more than once but under ten times. V usage is TRBV2 and J usage is TRBJ2-2, with D perhaps matching TRBD1 (6 bases). CDR1 is SNHLY, CDR2 FYNNEI, per germline. This CDR3 spans 14 amino acids. V lost 2 bases and J 6 bases, leaving 10 bases between the germline ends. The DNA of the CDR3 is TGTGCCAGCAGTGAAAATCGACAGGCCGGGGAGCTGTTTTTT. Its translation is CASSENRQAGELFF. Full variable domain (rest looked up from reference TRBV2 and TRBJ2-2): EPEVTQTPSHQVTQMGQEVILRCVPISNHLYFYWYRQILGQKVEFLVSFYNNEISEKSEIFDDQFSVERPDGSNFTLKIRSTKLEDSAMYFCASSENRQAGELFFGEGSRLTVL.

The genes are TRBV30 and TRBJ2-3; D might be TRBD2 (5 bases). The length of the CDR3 is 13 residues. CDR1 and CDR2 from the germline V gene are GTSNPN and SVGIG (reference sequence). Deletions cut 5 bases from V and 0 bases from J, with 9 bases between. DNA of the CDR3: TGTGCCTGGGACTACCAGAGCACAGATACGCAGTATTTT. Translated, it gives CAWDYQSTDTQYF.